The clone carrying this T cell receptor beta chain was observed at least ten times. Its antigen is undetermined. The data stem from a study of neurological immune-mediated disorders. General study results and limits: The absence of any CDR3 amino acid sequence shared by expanded clones across subjects suggests that repertoires were private in all groups.

From the 5' RACE reads, TCRdb called clonotypes with MiXCR, one entry per CDR3 protein. The sample has about 70,000 distinct CDR3 sequences, more than 3% seen once. Sequenced sample: PBMCs. This receptor was identified in a woman in her forties or fifties with multiple sclerosis.

Here the CDR3 reads CASSLAGDRSDTQYF. DNA for the CDR3: TGCGCCAGCAGCTTGGCCGGGGACAGATCAGATACGCAGTATTTT. The rearrangement uses TRBV5-1 and TRBJ2-3, with TRBD1 matching 7 bases. Trimming removed 0 bases from V and 4 bases from J; junction bases left unmatched: 5. The CDR3 consists of 15 residues. The V gene's germline CDR1 is SGHRS and CDR2 YFSETQ.